These T cell receptor beta chains were read from a single sample in a study of radiotherapy plus CTLA-4 blockade in lung cancer. Sequencing was performed with immunoSEQ multiplex PCR; in TCRdb, only in-frame clones are kept and a portion is missing. The repertoire holds 55,000 to 80,000 clones, with 77% as singletons. The specimen comprised peripheral blood, sampled from a patient treated with radiotherapy plus ipilimumab. These receptors originate from a human donor with non-small cell lung cancer who had a complete response to radiotherapy plus ipilimumab. Each CDR3 is given with its conserved first and last residue. Each record gives: V gene, clone size, J gene, D gene, CDR3 DNA, CDR3 protein. The D gene is left open where the match is weak. Size is stated for part of the rows, as once, few or many counts, or as a class when the clone is expanded.

V: TRBV7-9; size: few; J: TRBJ1-3; D: -; DNA: TGTGCCAGCAGCTTAGAGGTCAGGGCTGGAAACACCATATATTTT; CDR3: CASSLEVRAGNTIYF
V: TRBV5-4; size: once; J: TRBJ2-1; D: TRBD2; DNA: TGTGCCAGCAGCTTGGCATATAGGACTAGCGGGGCTACTGAGCAGTTCTTC; CDR3: CASSLAYRTSGATEQFF
V: TRBV11-3; size: -; J: TRBJ2-6; D: TRBD2; DNA: TGTGCCAGCACTCAATCCGGACTAGCGGGCTTCTCTGGGGCCAACGTCCTGACTTTC; CDR3: CASTQSGLAGFSGANVLTF
V: TRBV5-6; size: -; J: TRBJ2-3; D: -; DNA: TGTGCCAGCAGCTTGGGACTGGCCCACTATACGCAGTATTTT; CDR3: CASSLGLAHYTQYF
V: TRBV9; size: once; J: TRBJ2-2; D: -; DNA: TGTGCCAGCAGCATAACCTACAGGGCGGCCGGGGAGCTGTTTTTT; CDR3: CASSITYRAAGELFF
V: TRBV25-1; size: -; J: TRBJ1-4; D: TRBD1; DNA: TGTGCCAGCAGCGGGACAGGCGGATTTCTGGGGAAACTGTTTTTT; CDR3: CASSGTGGFLGKLFF
V: TRBV6-6; size: few; J: TRBJ1-1; D: -; DNA: TGTGCCAGCAAGACCATACTCAACACTGAAGCTTTCTTT; CDR3: CASKTILNTEAFF
V: TRBV5-8; size: -; J: TRBJ1-5; D: -; DNA: TGTGCCAGCAGCTTCCAGAAAAATCAGCCCCAGCATTTT; CDR3: CASSFQKNQPQHF
V: TRBV2; size: -; J: TRBJ1-2; D: -; DNA: TGTGCCAGCAGTCTAGCCGATACAGGGCACTATGGCTACACCTTC; CDR3: CASSLADTGHYGYTF
V: TRBV7-9; size: -; J: TRBJ2-3; D: TRBD1; DNA: TGTGCCAGCAGTCGGGACAGGGGAACAGATACGCAGTATTTT; CDR3: CASSRDRGTDTQYF
V: TRBV7-9; size: -; J: TRBJ1-1; D: TRBD1; DNA: TGTGCCAGCCTCCCCCAAGGCGGACAGGGAGTAGCTTTCTTT; CDR3: CASLPQGGQGVAFF
V: TRBV25-1; size: -; J: TRBJ1-4; D: -; DNA: TGTGCCAGCAGCCGGGACGAAAAACTGTTTTTT; CDR3: CASSRDEKLFF
V: TRBV13; size: -; J: TRBJ1-2; D: TRBD1; DNA: TGTGCCAGCAGCTTGTTACAGGGGACCTCTAACTATGGCTACACCTTC; CDR3: CASSLLQGTSNYGYTF
V: TRBV29-1; size: once; J: TRBJ1-1; D: -; DNA: TGCAGCGCCGGAGACAGCTCCACCTACACTGAAGCTTTCTTT; CDR3: CSAGDSSTYTEAFF
V: TRBV2; size: -; J: TRBJ2-3; D: -; DNA: TGTGCCAGCCGGGTAGAGGCGGGGAGCACAGATACGCAGTATTTT; CDR3: CASRVEAGSTDTQYF
V: TRBV9; size: -; J: TRBJ2-4; D: -; DNA: TGTGCCAGCAGCGCGGGACAATACGGGGCCAAAAACATTCAGTACTTC; CDR3: CASSAGQYGAKNIQYF
V: TRBV7-6; size: once; J: TRBJ2-7; D: -; DNA: TGTGCCAGCAGCTTATCTGAGGGACCCTACGAGCAGTACTTC; CDR3: CASSLSEGPYEQYF